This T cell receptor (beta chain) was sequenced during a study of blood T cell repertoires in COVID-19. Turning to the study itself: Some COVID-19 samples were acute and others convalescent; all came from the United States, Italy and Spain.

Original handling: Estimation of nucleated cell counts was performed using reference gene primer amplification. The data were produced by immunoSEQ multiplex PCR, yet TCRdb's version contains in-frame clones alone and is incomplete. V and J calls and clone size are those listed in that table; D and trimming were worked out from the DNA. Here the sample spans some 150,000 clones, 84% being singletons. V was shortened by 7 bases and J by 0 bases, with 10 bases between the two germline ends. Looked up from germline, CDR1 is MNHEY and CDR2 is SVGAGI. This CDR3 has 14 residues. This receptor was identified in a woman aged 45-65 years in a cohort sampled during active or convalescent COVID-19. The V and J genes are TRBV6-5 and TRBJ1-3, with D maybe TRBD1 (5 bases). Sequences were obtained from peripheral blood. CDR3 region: CASTGDSSGNTIYF. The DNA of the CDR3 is TGTGCCAGCACCGGCGACAGCTCTGGAAACACCATATATTTT.